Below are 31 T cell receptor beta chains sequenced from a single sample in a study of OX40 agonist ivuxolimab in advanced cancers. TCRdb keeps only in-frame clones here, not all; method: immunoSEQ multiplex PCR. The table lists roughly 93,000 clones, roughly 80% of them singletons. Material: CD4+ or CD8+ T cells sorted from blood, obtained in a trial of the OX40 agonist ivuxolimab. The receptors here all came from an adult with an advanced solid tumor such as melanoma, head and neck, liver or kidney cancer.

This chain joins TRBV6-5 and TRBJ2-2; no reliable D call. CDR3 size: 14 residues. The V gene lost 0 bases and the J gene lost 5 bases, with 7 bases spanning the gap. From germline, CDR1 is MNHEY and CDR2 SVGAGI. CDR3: CASSYSTVTGELFF. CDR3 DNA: TGTGCCAGCAGTTACTCGACCGTGACCGGGGAGCTGTTTTTT.

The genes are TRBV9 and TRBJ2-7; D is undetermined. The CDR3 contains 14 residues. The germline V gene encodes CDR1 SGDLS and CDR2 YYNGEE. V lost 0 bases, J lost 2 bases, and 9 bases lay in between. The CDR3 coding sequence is TGTGCCAGCAGCGTAGGTAGGGCGACCTACGAGCAGTACTTC. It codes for CASSVGRATYEQYF.

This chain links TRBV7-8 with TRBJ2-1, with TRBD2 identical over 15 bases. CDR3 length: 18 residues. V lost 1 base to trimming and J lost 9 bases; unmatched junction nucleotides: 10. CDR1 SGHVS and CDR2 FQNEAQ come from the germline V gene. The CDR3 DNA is TGTGCCAGCAGCTTAGTGGCAGGACTAGCGGGGGGGCAGGGTGAGCAGTTCTTC. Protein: CASSLVAGLAGGQGEQFF.

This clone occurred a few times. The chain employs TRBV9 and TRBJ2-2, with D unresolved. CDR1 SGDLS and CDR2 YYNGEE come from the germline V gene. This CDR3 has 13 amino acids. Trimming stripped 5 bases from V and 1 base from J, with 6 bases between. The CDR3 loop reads CASRTGNTGELFF. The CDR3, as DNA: TGTGCCAGCAGAACGGGGAACACCGGGGAGCTGTTTTTT.

Written as DNA, the CDR3 is TGTGCCAGTGCAAAGGGAGGACTAGCAAGCACAGATACGCAGTATTTT. It specifies CASAKGGLASTDTQYF. The chain joins TRBV19 to TRBJ2-3; TRBD2 aligns across 8 bases. J lost 0 bases, V lost 8 bases, and 10 bases had no gene match. This CDR3 comprises 16 residues. Per germline, CDR1 LNHDA and CDR2 SQIVND (reference sequence). The full variable domain, with the rest looked up from reference TRBV19 and TRBJ2-3, is DGGITQSPKYLFRKEGQNVTLSCEQNLNHDAMYWYRQDPGQGLRLIYYSQIVNDFQKGDIAEGYSVSREKKESFPLTVTSAQKNPTAFYLCASAKGGLASTDTQYFGPGTRLTVL.

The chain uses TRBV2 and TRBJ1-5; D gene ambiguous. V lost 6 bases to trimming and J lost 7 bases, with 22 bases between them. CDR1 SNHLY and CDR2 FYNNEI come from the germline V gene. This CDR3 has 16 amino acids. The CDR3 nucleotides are TGTGCCAGCAGGGTTGGCCCAGAAGATGTAAGGCAGCCCCAGCATTTT. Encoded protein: CASRVGPEDVRQPQHF.

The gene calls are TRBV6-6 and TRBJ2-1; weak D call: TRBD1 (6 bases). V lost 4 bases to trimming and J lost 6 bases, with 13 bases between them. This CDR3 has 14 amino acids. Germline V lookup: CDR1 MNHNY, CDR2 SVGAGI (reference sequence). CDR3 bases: TGTGCCAGCAGTTCGCCGGACAGCGCCAATGAGCAGTTCTTC. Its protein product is CASSSPDSANEQFF.

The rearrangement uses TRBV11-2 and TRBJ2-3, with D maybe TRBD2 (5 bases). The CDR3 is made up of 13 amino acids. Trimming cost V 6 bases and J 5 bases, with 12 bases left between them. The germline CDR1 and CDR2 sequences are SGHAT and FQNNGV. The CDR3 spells CASSSMRVDTQYF. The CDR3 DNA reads TGTGCCAGCAGTTCCATGAGGGTAGATACGCAGTATTTT. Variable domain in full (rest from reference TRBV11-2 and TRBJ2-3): EAGVAQSPRYKIIEKRQSVAFWCNPISGHATLYWYQQILGQGPKLLIQFQNNGVVDDSQLPKDRFSAERLKGVDSTLKIQPAKLEDSAVYLCASSSMRVDTQYFGPGTRLTVL.

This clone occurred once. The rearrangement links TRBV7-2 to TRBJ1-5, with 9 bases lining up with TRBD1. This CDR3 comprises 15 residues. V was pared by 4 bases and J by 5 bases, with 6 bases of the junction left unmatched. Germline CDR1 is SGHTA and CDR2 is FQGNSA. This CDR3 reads CASSSRTGDHQPQHF. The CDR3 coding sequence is TGTGCCAGCAGCTCAAGGACAGGGGATCATCAGCCCCAGCATTTT. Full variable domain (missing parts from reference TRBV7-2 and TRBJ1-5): GAGVSQSPSNKVTEKGKDVELRCDPISGHTALYWYRQSLGQGLEFLIYFQGNSAPDKSGLPSDRFSAERTGGSVSTLTIQRTQQEDSAVYLCASSSRTGDHQPQHFGDGTRLSIL.

Written as DNA, the CDR3 is TGTGCCAGCAGTTACTCGACGCAGGATAATTCACCCCTCCACTTT. Its protein product is CASSYSTQDNSPLHF. V is TRBV6-5 and J is TRBJ1-6; D is undetermined. This CDR3 spans 15 amino acids. Looked up from germline, CDR1 is MNHEY and CDR2 is SVGAGI. V gave up 0 bases and J gave up 5 bases, with 8 bases separating them.

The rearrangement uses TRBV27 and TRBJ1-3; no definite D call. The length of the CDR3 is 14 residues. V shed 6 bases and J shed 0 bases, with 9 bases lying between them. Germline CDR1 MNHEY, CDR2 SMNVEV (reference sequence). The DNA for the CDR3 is TGTGCCAGCAGGGAAGGAAGCTCTGGAAACACCATATATTTT. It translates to CASREGSSGNTIYF.

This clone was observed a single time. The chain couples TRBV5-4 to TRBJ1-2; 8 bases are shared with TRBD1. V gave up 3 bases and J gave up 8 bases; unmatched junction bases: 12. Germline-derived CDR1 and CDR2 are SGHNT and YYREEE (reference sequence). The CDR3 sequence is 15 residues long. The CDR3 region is CASSSFYRGEKGYTF. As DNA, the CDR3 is TGTGCCAGCAGCTCTTTTTACAGGGGGGAAAAGGGCTACACCTTC.

The CDR3 sequence: CASSLDRRTLMDTYEQYF. The CDR3 nucleotides read TGCGCCAGCAGTCTGGACAGGAGGACCCTAATGGACACCTACGAGCAGTACTTC. The V gene is TRBV23-1, the J gene TRBJ2-7; 7 nucleotides line up with TRBD1. TRBV23-1 is reported as an ORF; its role is uncertain. Trimming at V came to 4 bases and at J to 2 bases, leaving 17 bases not matched to a gene. This CDR3 contains 18 residues.

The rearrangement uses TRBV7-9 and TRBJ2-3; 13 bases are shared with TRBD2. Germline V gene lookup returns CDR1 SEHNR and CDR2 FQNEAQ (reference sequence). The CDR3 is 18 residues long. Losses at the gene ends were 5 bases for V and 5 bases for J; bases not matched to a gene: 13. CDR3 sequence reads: CASSALLAGGPRRDTQYF. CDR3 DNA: TGTGCCAGCAGCGCTTTACTAGCGGGAGGGCCGCGTAGAGATACGCAGTATTTT.

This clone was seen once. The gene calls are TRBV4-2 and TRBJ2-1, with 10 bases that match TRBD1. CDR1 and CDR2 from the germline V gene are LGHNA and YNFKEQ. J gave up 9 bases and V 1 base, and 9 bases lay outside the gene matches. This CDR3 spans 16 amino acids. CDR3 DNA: TGTGCCAGCAGCCAAGGGACAGGGGGGCCGAGTGGTGAGCAGTTCTTC. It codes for CASSQGTGGPSGEQFF.

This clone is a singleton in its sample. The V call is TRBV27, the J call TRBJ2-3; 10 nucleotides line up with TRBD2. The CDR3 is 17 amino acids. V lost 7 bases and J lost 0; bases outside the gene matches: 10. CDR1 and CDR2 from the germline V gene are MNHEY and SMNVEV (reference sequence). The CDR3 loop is CASTSGTSAPSTDTQYF. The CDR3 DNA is TGTGCCAGCACCTCCGGGACTAGCGCCCCTAGCACAGATACGCAGTATTTT.

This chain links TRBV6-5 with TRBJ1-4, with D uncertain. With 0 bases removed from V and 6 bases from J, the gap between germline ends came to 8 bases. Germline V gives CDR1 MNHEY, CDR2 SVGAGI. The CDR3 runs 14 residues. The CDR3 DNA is TGTGCCAGCAGTTACTCTCGGAGGCATGAAAAACTGTTTTTT. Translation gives CASSYSRRHEKLFF.

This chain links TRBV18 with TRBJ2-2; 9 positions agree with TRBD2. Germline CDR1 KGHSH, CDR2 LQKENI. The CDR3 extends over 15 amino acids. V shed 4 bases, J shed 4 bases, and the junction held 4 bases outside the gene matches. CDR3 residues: CASSQRTSVTGELFF. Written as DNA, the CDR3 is TGTGCCAGCTCACAGCGGACTAGCGTCACCGGGGAGCTGTTTTTT.

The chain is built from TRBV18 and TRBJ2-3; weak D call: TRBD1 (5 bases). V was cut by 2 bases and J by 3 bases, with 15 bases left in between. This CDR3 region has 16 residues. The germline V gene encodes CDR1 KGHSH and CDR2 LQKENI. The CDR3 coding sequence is TGTGCCAGCTCACCAATTAAAGGGGCTGTTACAGATACGCAGTATTTT. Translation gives CASSPIKGAVTDTQYF. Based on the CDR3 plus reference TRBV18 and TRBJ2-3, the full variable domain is NAGVMQNPRHLVRRRGQEARLRCSPMKGHSHVYWYRQLPEEGLKFMVYLQKENIIDESGMPKERFSAEFPKEGPSILRIQQVVRGDSAAYFCASSPIKGAVTDTQYFGPGTRLTVL.

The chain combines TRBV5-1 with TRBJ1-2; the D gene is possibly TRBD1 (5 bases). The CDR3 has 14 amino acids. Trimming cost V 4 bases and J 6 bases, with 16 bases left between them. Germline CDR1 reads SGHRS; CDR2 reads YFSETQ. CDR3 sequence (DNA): TGCGCCAGCAGCCCGTACCAGGGAGTAGATGGCTACACCTTC. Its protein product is CASSPYQGVDGYTF.

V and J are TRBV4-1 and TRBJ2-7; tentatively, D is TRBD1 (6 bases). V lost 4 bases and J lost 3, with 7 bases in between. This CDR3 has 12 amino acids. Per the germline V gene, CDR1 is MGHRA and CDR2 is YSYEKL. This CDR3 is CASSPDSYEQYF. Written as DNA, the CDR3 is TGCGCCAGCAGCCCGGACAGCTACGAGCAGTACTTC.

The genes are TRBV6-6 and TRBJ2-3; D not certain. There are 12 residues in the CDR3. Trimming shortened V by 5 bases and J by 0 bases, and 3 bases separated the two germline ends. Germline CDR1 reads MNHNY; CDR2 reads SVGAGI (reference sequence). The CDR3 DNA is TGTGCCAGCAGTCACAGCACAGATACGCAGTATTTT. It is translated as CASSHSTDTQYF.

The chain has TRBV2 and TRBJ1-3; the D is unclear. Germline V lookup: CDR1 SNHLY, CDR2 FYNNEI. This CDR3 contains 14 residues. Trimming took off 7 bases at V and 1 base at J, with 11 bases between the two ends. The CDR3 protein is CASMFTTSGNTIYF. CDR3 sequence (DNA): TGTGCCAGCATGTTTACGACTTCTGGAAACACCATATATTTT.

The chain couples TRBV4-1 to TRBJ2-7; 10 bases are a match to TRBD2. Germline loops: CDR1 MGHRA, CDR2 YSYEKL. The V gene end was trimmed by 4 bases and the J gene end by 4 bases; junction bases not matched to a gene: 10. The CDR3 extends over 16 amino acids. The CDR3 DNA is TGCGCCAGCAGCCGCTCATTGGGGACTAGCGAGTACGAGCAGTACTTC. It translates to CASSRSLGTSEYEQYF.

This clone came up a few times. The CDR3 DNA reads TGCAGCGTCGAGGAAGCTTTCTTT. Residues: CSVEEAFF. The gene calls are TRBV29-1 and TRBJ1-1; D unresolved. Trimming left V 6 bases short and J 8 bases short, with 4 bases between. There are 8 residues in the CDR3. CDR1 SQVTM and CDR2 ANQGSEA come from the germline V gene.

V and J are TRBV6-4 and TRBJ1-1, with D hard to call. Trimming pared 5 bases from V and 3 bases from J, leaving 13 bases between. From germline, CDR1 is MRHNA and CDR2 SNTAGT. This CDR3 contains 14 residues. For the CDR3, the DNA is TGTGCCAGCAGTAGGCTCGCCGAGGACACTGAAGCTTTCTTT. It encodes CASSRLAEDTEAFF.

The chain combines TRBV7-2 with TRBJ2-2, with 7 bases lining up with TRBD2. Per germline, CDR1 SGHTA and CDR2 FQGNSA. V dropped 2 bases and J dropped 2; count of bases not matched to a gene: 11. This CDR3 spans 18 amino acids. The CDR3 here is CASSLIVAGRVNTGELFF. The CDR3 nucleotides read TGTGCCAGCAGCTTAATAGTAGCGGGCAGGGTAAACACCGGGGAGCTGTTTTTT. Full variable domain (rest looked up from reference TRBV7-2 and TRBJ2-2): GAGVSQSPSNKVTEKGKDVELRCDPISGHTALYWYRQSLGQGLEFLIYFQGNSAPDKSGLPSDRFSAERTGGSVSTLTIQRTQQEDSAVYLCASSLIVAGRVNTGELFFGEGSRLTVL.

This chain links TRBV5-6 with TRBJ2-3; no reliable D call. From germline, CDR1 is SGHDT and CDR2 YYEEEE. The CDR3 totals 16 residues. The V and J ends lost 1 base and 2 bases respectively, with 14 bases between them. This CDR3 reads CASSLNGVGNTDTQYF. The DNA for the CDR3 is TGTGCCAGCAGCTTGAATGGGGTAGGGAACACAGATACGCAGTATTTT.

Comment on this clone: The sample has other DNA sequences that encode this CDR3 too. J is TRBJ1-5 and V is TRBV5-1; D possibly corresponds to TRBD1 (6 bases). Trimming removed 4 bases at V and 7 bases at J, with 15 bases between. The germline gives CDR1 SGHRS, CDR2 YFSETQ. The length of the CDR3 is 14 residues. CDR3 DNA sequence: TGCGCCAGCAGCCCCGGGGGCGCGGGGCAGCCCCAGCATTTT. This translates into CASSPGGAGQPQHF.

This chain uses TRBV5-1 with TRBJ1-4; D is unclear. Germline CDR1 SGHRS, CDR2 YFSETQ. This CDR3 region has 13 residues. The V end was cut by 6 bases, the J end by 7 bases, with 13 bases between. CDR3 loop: CASKEGLSEKLFF. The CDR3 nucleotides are TGCGCCAGCAAGGAGGGTCTTAGTGAAAAACTGTTTTTT.

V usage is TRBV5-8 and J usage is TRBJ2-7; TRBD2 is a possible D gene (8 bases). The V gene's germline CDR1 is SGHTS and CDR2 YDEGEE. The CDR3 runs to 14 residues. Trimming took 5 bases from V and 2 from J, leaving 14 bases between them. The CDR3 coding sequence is TGTGCCAGCAGGCACAGGGGACTAGCCTACGAGCAGTACTTC. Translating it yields CASRHRGLAYEQYF.